The 21 T cell receptor beta chains below all came from one sample that was sequenced in a study of blood T cell repertoires in COVID-19. Repertoires were generated with immunoSEQ multiplex PCR, while TCRdb's copy carries only in-frame clones and drops some. This table holds approximately 500,000 clones, 88% found once. The specimen sequenced was PBMCs or T cells enriched from blood (not recorded which). These receptors were collected from a woman between 35 and 50 years old who had recovered from COVID-19.

The rearrangement uses TRBV5-1 and TRBJ1-1; 8 bases are shared with TRBD1. Looked up from germline, CDR1 is SGHRS and CDR2 is YFSETQ. The CDR3 is made up of 14 amino acids. Losses at the gene ends were 1 base for V and 5 bases for J; bases not matched to a gene: 4. The CDR3 region is CASSLQTGETEAFF. The DNA of the CDR3 is TGCGCCAGCAGCTTGCAGACAGGGGAGACTGAAGCTTTCTTT.

This clone appeared once. The chain joins TRBV11-2 to TRBJ1-2; 7 bases are a match to TRBD1. Germline V CDR1 and CDR2: SGHAT, FQNNGV. The CDR3 sequence is 17 residues long. V shed 1 base and J 4 bases; nucleotides not matched to a gene: 12. The CDR3, as DNA: TGTGCCAGCAGCTTAGCCCTGAACAGGGGCAGTACCTATGGCTACACCTTC. This sequence encodes CASSLALNRGSTYGYTF.

The V gene is TRBV9, the J gene TRBJ1-6; 11 bases line up with TRBD1. The V and J ends lost 5 bases and 9 bases, in that order; junction bases with no gene match: 4. CDR1 and CDR2 (germline): SGDLS, YYNGEE. The CDR3 length is 14 residues. The DNA for the CDR3 is TGTGCCAGCAGGGGGACAGGGGGAAGTTCACCCCTCCACTTT. Its protein is CASRGTGGSSPLHF.

This rearrangement joins TRBV15 to TRBJ1-2, with D unresolved. CDR1 and CDR2 (germline): LNHNV, YYDKDF (reference sequence). V lost 3 bases to trimming and J lost 4 bases, with 6 bases between them. CDR3 length equals 12 residues. CDR3 sequence: CATSSLTYGYTF. DNA of the CDR3: TGTGCCACCAGCAGCCTAACCTATGGCTACACCTTC.

This clone was seen a single time. V usage is TRBV5-4 and J usage is TRBJ2-7, with TRBD2 matching 8 bases. CDR3 length: 15 residues. CDR1 is SGHNT, CDR2 YYREEE, per germline (reference sequence). J gave up 2 bases and V 4 bases, and 8 bases lay outside the gene matches. The CDR3 DNA reads as TGTGCCAGCAGCCCGGGAGGGGGGATCACCTACGAGCAGTACTTC. As protein: CASSPGGGITYEQYF.

A few counts support this clone. The J gene is TRBJ1-5, the V gene TRBV6-2 or TRBV6-3; D not certain. There are 14 residues in the CDR3. The germline V and J ends were trimmed by 1 base and 12 bases, with 16 bases remaining between them. The germline V gene encodes CDR1 MNHEY and CDR2 SVGEGT. The CDR3 DNA reads as TGTGCCAGCAGTTACTTCGGGGAGATCAGCGACCAGCATTTT. This encodes CASSYFGEISDQHF.

V gene TRBV19 combines with J gene TRBJ1-2; D gene unclear. Trimming cost V 5 bases and J 3 bases, with 7 bases left between them. Germline values: CDR1 LNHDA, CDR2 SQIVND (reference sequence). There are 12 residues in the CDR3. This CDR3 reads CASSYAHYGYTF. CDR3 nucleotide sequence: TGTGCCAGTAGTTACGCGCACTATGGCTACACCTTC.

This chain uses TRBV4-3 with TRBJ1-4; D may be TRBD1 (6 bases). The length of the CDR3 is 15 residues. Trimming took 8 bases from V and 3 from J, leaving 16 bases between them. Per the germline V gene, CDR1 is LGHNA and CDR2 is YSLEER. The CDR3 DNA sequence: TGCGCCAGCGCAATTCAGGGGTCACCTAATGAAAAACTGTTTTTT. Translating gives CASAIQGSPNEKLFF.

The chain links TRBV7-9 to TRBJ1-5, with 9 bases fitting TRBD1. The CDR3 is 16 residues long. Trimming cost V 5 bases and J 2 bases; bases outside gene matches: 7. CDR1 is SEHNR and CDR2 is FQNEAQ in the germline V gene (reference sequence). The CDR3 here is CASSLGDRAGNQPQHF. Written as DNA, the CDR3 is TGTGCCAGCAGCCTAGGGGACAGGGCGGGCAATCAGCCCCAGCATTTT.

A single count supports this clone. DNA for the CDR3: TGCAGCGTTGGAGGGGTCGGACTAGCGGGTGACAATGAGCAGTTCTTC. Amino acids: CSVGGVGLAGDNEQFF. This chain joins TRBV29-1 and TRBJ2-1, with 11 bases lining up with TRBD2. V shed 4 bases, J shed 5 bases, and the junction held 10 bases outside the gene matches. This CDR3 has 16 amino acids. CDR1 and CDR2 (germline): SQVTM, ANQGSEA.

In its sample, this clone was seen a few times. The chain has TRBV5-1 and TRBJ2-2; 11 bases are shared with TRBD2. Germline assignment: CDR1 SGHRS and CDR2 YFSETQ. CDR3 length: 17 amino acids. The V gene end was trimmed by 2 bases and the J gene end by 7 bases; junction bases not matched to a gene: 10. DNA of the CDR3: TGCGCCAGCAGCTTCTTAGCGGGAGGGCCGGTGGACGGGGAGCTGTTTTTT. Protein: CASSFLAGGPVDGELFF.

The rearrangement joins TRBV7-2 to TRBJ1-2, with 8 bases matching TRBD1. The V and J ends lost 1 base and 0 bases, in that order; junction bases with no gene match: 4. The CDR3 extends over 16 amino acids. Germline CDR1 and CDR2: SGHTA and FQGNSA. The chain's CDR3 is CASSLDGTGSNYGYTF. The CDR3 DNA sequence: TGTGCCAGCAGCTTAGATGGGACAGGCTCTAACTATGGCTACACCTTC.

The V gene is TRBV3-1 (or the pseudogene TRBV3-2), the J gene TRBJ2-3; D call uncertain. The CDR3 extends over 14 amino acids. In germline, CDR1 is LGHDT, CDR2 YNNKEL (reference sequence). Trimming pared 7 bases from V and 2 bases from J, leaving 13 bases between. The CDR3 DNA is TGTGCCAGCACCCTTTGGGCGAACACAGATACGCAGTATTTT. Translated: CASTLWANTDTQYF.

This clone was observed a single time. In DNA, the CDR3 is TGTGCCAGCAGCGCCGACCCCCAGATCGGGGAGCAGTTCTTC. Translated: CASSADPQIGEQFF. This rearrangement joins TRBV9 to TRBJ2-1, with no clear D. Trimming stripped 3 bases from V and 10 bases from J, with 17 bases between. This CDR3 contains 14 residues. Per germline, CDR1 SGDLS and CDR2 YYNGEE.

V is TRBV3-1 (or the pseudogene TRBV3-2) and J is TRBJ2-3; TRBD2 aligns across 9 bases. The CDR3 runs to 17 residues. V shed 4 bases and J 4 bases; nucleotides not matched to a gene: 12. CDR1 is LGHDT, CDR2 YNNKEL, per germline (reference sequence). The CDR3 DNA reads TGTGCCAGCAGCCCCCGATTTAGCGGGAGTATCCCAGATACGCAGTATTTT. The encoded protein is CASSPRFSGSIPDTQYF.

The V gene is TRBV11-2, the J gene TRBJ1-5, with TRBD1 matching over 7 bases. CDR3 size: 13 residues. V lost 5 bases to trimming and J lost 7 bases; unmatched junction nucleotides: 5. The V gene's germline CDR1 is SGHAT and CDR2 FQNNGV. This CDR3 is CASSLQGDQPQHF. The CDR3, as DNA: TGTGCCAGCAGCCTCCAGGGGGACCAGCCCCAGCATTTT.

V usage is TRBV7-9 and J usage is TRBJ1-1; 7 nucleotides match TRBD1. Germline CDR1 is SEHNR and CDR2 is FQNEAQ (reference sequence). The CDR3 spans 15 residues. After removal of 5 bases from V and 5 bases from J, the junction contained 11 bases not matched to a gene. The CDR3 is CASSEQGTLSTEAFF. The CDR3 DNA reads as TGTGCCAGCAGCGAACAGGGGACCCTCTCTACTGAAGCTTTCTTT.

This chain connects TRBV5-1 to TRBJ2-6; no clear D gene. The V and J ends lost 1 base and 2 bases respectively, with 10 bases between them. The V gene's germline CDR1 is SGHRS and CDR2 YFSETQ. CDR3 length: 16 residues. The CDR3 coding sequence is TGCGCCAGCAGCTTGTGGCAAATCACTGGGGCCAACGTCCTGACTTTC. Translating gives CASSLWQITGANVLTF.

A remark on this clone: Other DNA sequences of this sample code for an identical CDR3. The CDR3 region has the DNA TGTGCCAGTAGTATTTTCTCCGGGGAGCTGTTTTTT. Translated, it gives CASSIFSGELFF. V is TRBV19 and J is TRBJ2-2; no reliable D call. This CDR3 contains 12 residues. CDR1 is LNHDA and CDR2 is SQIVND in the germline V gene (reference sequence). V was trimmed by 3 bases and J by 6 bases, leaving 5 bases between them.

This clone was seen more than once but under ten times. The rearrangement uses TRBV19 and TRBJ1-2, with D perhaps TRBD1 (6 bases). CDR3 length equals 14 residues. The germline gives CDR1 LNHDA, CDR2 SQIVND (reference sequence). V gave up 3 bases and J gave up 5 bases, with 13 bases separating them. CDR3 loop: CASSIYRESYGYTF. CDR3 in DNA: TGTGCCAGTAGTATCTACAGGGAGAGTTATGGCTACACCTTC.

V and J are TRBV6-2 or TRBV6-3 and TRBJ1-1, with D possibly TRBD1 on 6 matching bases. The CDR3 length is 14 residues. The ends were cut back, 1 base at V and 7 bases at J, with 13 bases in the middle. Germline assignment: CDR1 MNHEY and CDR2 SVGEGT. The CDR3 here is CASSYWSGAREAFF. The CDR3 bases are TGTGCCAGCAGTTACTGGTCAGGGGCGCGTGAAGCTTTCTTT.